This T cell receptor (beta chain) was captured by sequencing in a study of T cell responses to AZD1222 COVID-19 vaccine. Clones were read by immunoSEQ multiplex PCR, and TCRdb kept only the in-frame ones, dropping some. This table holds just over 80,000 clones, more than 80% found once. The CDR3 contains 14 residues. The germline CDR1 and CDR2 sequences are SGDLS and YYNGEE. V was cut by 0 bases and J by 4 bases, with 8 bases left in between. The clonotype was recovered from an adult in good health. This material consisted of peripheral blood, taken on day 0 of AZD1222 vaccination. This rearrangement joins TRBV9 to TRBJ1-5; D remains unclear. The CDR3 loop reads CASSVEGGNQPQHF. The CDR3 nucleotides read TGTGCCAGCAGCGTAGAGGGCGGTAATCAGCCCCAGCATTTT.